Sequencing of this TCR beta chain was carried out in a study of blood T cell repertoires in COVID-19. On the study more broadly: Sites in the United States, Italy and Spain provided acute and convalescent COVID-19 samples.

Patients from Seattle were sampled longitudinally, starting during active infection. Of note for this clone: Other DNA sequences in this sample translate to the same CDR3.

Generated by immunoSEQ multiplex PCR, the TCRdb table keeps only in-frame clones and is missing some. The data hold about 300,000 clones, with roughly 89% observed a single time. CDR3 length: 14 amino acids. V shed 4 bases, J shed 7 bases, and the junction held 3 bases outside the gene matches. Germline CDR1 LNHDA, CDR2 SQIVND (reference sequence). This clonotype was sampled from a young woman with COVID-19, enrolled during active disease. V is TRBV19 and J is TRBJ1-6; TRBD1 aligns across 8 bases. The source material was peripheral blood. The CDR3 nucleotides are TGTGCCAGTAGTACGACAGGGGTAAATTCACCCCTCCACTTT. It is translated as CASSTTGVNSPLHF.